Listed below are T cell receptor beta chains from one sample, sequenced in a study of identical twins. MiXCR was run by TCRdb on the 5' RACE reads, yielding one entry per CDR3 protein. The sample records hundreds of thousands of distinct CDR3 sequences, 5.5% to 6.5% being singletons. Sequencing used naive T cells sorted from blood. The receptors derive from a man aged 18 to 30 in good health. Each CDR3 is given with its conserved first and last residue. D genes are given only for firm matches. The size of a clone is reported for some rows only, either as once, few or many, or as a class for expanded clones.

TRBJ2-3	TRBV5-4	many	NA	CASPPGPSVSDTQYF	TGTGCATCCCCCCCCGGGCCTAGCGTATCAGATACGCAGTATTTT
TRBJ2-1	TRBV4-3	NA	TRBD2	CASSQEGPGLAYNEQFF	TGCGCCAGCAGCCAAGAGGGACCGGGACTAGCCTACAATGAGCAGTTCTTC
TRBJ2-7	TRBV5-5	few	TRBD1	CAFSSGTDSYEQYF	TGTGCTTTTAGTTCGGGGACAGATTCCTACGAGCAGTACTTC
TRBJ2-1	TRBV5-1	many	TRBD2	CASSYGLAGHNEQFF	TGCGCCAGCAGCTACGGACTAGCGGGACACAATGAGCAGTTCTTC
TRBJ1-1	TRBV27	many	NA	CASRLVGDDTEAFF	TGTGCCAGCAGACTCGTGGGGGACGACACTGAAGCTTTCTTT
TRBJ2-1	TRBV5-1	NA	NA	CASTRDKPNEQFF	TGCGCCAGCACCCGGGACAAGCCTAATGAGCAGTTCTTC
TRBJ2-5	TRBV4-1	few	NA	CASSQGGAFDETQYF	TGCGCCAGCAGCCAAGGGGGGGCGTTCGATGAGACCCAGTACTTC
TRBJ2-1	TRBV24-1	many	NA	CATSDFGSSYNEQFF	TGTGCCACCAGTGATTTCGGGAGCTCCTACAATGAGCAGTTCTTC
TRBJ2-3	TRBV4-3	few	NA	CASSQDPRDTQYF	TGCGCCAGCAGCCAAGACCCAAGAGATACGCAGTATTTT
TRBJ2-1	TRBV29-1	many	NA	CSVGPYKALGNEQFF	TGCAGCGTGGGACCCTACAAAGCCCTGGGCAATGAGCAGTTCTTC
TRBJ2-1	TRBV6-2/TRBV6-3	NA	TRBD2	CASSSGDYLSYNEQFF	TGTGCCAGCAGTAGTGGGGACTACCTGTCCTACAATGAGCAGTTCTTC
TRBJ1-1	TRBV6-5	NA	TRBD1	CASSYLDRLGMNTEAFF	TGTGCCAGCAGTTACTTGGACAGGCTCGGGATGAACACTGAAGCTTTCTTT
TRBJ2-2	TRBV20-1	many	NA	CSAREGRKNTGELFF	TGCAGTGCTAGAGAGGGCAGAAAGAACACCGGGGAGCTGTTTTTT
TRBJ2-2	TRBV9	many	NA	CASSVSGERGELFF	TGTGCCAGCAGCGTCTCGGGGGAACGCGGGGAGCTGTTTTTT
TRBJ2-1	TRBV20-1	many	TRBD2	CSARISGGHYNEQFF	TGCAGTGCTAGAATAAGCGGGGGGCACTACAATGAGCAGTTCTTC
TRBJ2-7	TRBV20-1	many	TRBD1	CSARDGRGPSTYEQYF	TGCAGTGCTAGAGATGGAAGGGGGCCCTCAACCTACGAGCAGTACTTC
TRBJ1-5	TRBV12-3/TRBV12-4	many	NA	CASTEVGYSNQPQHF	TGTGCCAGCACCGAAGTAGGGTATAGCAATCAGCCCCAGCATTTT
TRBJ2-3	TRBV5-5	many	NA	CASSGAFLGTDTQYF	TGTGCCAGCAGCGGGGCCTTCCTTGGCACAGATACGCAGTATTTT
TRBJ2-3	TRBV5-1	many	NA	CASSLAGSGAGTDTQYF	TGCGCCAGCAGCTTGGCCGGATCCGGGGCCGGCACAGATACGCAGTATTTT
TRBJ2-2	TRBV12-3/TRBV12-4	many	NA	CASSLKGAGELFF	TGTGCCAGCAGTTTAAAGGGGGCCGGGGAGCTGTTTTTT
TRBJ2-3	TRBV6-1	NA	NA	CASSEVWRWQYF	TGTGCCAGCAGTGAAGTGTGGAGGTGGCAGTATTTT
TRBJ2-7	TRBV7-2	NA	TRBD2	CASSTRTSASYEQYF	TGTGCCAGCAGCACGAGAACTAGCGCCTCCTACGAGCAGTACTTC
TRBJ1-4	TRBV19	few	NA	CASSIAGLLGTNEKLFF	TGTGCCAGTAGTATCGCGGGACTCCTGGGAACTAATGAAAAACTGTTTTTT
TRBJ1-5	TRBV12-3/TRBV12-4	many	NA	CASRSRDTGRPQHF	TGTGCCAGCAGAAGCCGGGACACCGGTCGGCCCCAGCATTTT
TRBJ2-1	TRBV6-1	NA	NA	CASSKLQGGNEQFF	TGTGCCAGCAGTAAACTCCAGGGGGGCAATGAGCAGTTCTTC
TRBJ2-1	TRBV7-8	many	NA	CASSLRTDNEQFF	TGTGCCAGCAGCTTACGGACTGACAATGAGCAGTTCTTC
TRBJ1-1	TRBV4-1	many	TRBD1	CATGQGAATEAFF	TGCGCCACAGGACAGGGGGCGGCAACTGAAGCTTTCTTT
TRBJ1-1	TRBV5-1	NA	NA	CASSLDWNTEAFF	TGCGCCAGCAGCCTAGATTGGAACACTGAAGCTTTCTTT
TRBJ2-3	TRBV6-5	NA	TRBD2	CASSYPGLAGATDTQYF	TGTGCCAGCAGTTACCCGGGACTAGCGGGAGCCACAGATACGCAGTATTTT
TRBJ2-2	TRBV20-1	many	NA	CSARDIGGNTGELFF	TGCAGTGCTAGAGATATCGGGGGGAACACCGGGGAGCTGTTTTTT
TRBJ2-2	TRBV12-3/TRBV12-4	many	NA	CASGDTGELFF	TGTGCCAGCGGTGACACCGGGGAGCTGTTTTTT
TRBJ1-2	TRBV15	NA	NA	CATSRGASGDYGYTF	TGTGCCACCAGCAGAGGGGCAAGCGGGGACTATGGCTACACCTTC
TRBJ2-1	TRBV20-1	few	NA	CSASQTVSSYNEQFF	TGCAGTGCTAGTCAGACCGTTAGCTCCTACAATGAGCAGTTCTTC
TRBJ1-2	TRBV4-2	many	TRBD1	CASSQGTMGQGTEAYGYTF	TGTGCCAGCAGCCAAGGTACGATGGGACAGGGCACCGAGGCCTATGGCTACACCTTC